This T cell receptor (beta chain) derives from a study of Graves' ophthalmopathy and Graves' hyperthyroidism (dated by TCRdb to the late 2010s). Study-level background: Hyperthyroidism was defined as stable when no progression to ophthalmopathy occurred within 18 months of follow-up. In total, around 140 blood samples were TCR-sequenced: some 40 ophthalmopathy, over 70 hyperthyroidism and approximately 17 hyperthyroidism-to-ophthalmopathy patients. To explore V-J signatures that distinguish ophthalmopathy from hyperthyroidism, a discovery set of about 99 patients was enrolled, made up of 40 to 45 with ophthalmopathy and some 60 with stable hyperthyroidism. In roughly 6 hyperthyroidism patients, the T-cell repertoires found in thyroid tissue were compared with those found in blood. An independent validation cohort comprised roughly 20 hyperthyroidism patients and 15 to 17 patients who later progressed from hyperthyroidism to ophthalmopathy. Following sampling, methimazole starting at 30 mg daily was administered to hyperthyroidism patients, and high-dose intravenous methylprednisolone was administered to ophthalmopathy patients. To tell Graves' ophthalmopathy apart from Graves' hyperthyroidism, and to predict which patients would progress to ophthalmopathy, the study relied on TCR beta repertoire signatures. On the study overall, not on this receptor specifically: Most expanded thyroid clonotypes with a frequency above 0.001 also appeared in blood, which suggests that blood repertoires may reflect the immune response in the thyroid. In cross-validation, the 13-signature model distinguished ophthalmopathy from stable hyperthyroidism with about 90% sensitivity and around 81% specificity, while in the test set the corresponding values were around 79% and 71%. In validation, the model predicted ophthalmopathy progression with 55% to 71% sensitivity and approximately 78% specificity; eleven to twelve predicted patients were CT-confirmed with GO in a median of about 6.2 months. No statistical method was used to set the sample size in advance, and the investigators knew which group each participant was assigned to.

Only a few counts were recorded for this clonotype. Its antigen is still unknown. No base quality information exists; no much larger clone differs at one position. The hyperthyroidism patients were 18 to 65 years old and newly diagnosed, with a disease duration of less than 2 months. Patients were excluded if they had other autoimmune diseases, uncontrolled infections, pregnancy or lactation. Clinical symptoms, serum thyroxine, TRAb, thyroid ultrasound and orbital computed tomography formed the basis of the diagnosis. Trizol reagent was used to extract the total RNA, and its quality was then checked on an Agilent 2100 Bioanalyzer. V loses 0 bases at its end and J loses 4 bases; junction bases beyond the gene matches: 7. Based on the germline V gene (reference sequence), the CDR1 and CDR2 sequences are DFQATT and SNEGSKA. Taken from cysteine to phenylalanine, the CDR3 has 16 residues. The only DNA kept is the CDR3, 48 bases in frame from the first base.

For repertoire sequencing, TCR beta CDR3 regions were amplified from RNA transcripts. A first-round RT-PCR used HTBI primers with the Qiagen OneStep RT-PCR kit, followed by a second-round multiplex PCR, size selection and purification. Sequencing of the libraries was carried out on an Illumina HiSeq2000 in paired-end mode with 100 bp reads. The paper's data handling went like this. SOAPnuke was used to process the reads, removing any read that contained adapters or uncalled bases, had a mean Phred below 15, or lacked an exact match to the constant primer or identifier. COPE v1.2.5 was used to merge high-quality paired reads. Clonotypes were defined as unique nucleotide sequences and were aligned to IMGT TRB V, D and J references using MiTCR v1.1. Only V-J combinations with frequency above 0.0001 were analysed, covering 99% to 99.2% of repertoires. A TCR clonal expansion and chaos score per V-J combination was defined as the ratio of F50 clonal expansion to chaos observed in the TCRdist matrix. Features were reduced by Welch's t-statistics and random forest to about a dozen V-J combinations, which fed a naive Bayes classifier. The Morisita-Horn index was used to measure how similar the thyroid and blood repertoires were. Using fastp at Q25 and MiXCR, TCRdb reprocessed the public reads and kept productive beta chains. Each CDR3 protein appears once, grouped with its most common genes and DNA. For this entry, the V and J calls and clone size follow TCRdb and not the study's own pipeline. A total of around 1,000,000 distinct CDR3 sequences appear in this sample, about 38% of them only once. The top ten constitute around 10% of the sample.

This receptor was taken from an adult man with Graves' hyperthyroidism. The sample comprised peripheral blood or thyroid tissue (not recorded which). Recombination linked TRBV20-1 to TRBJ2-2; TRBD1 aligns with 8 central bases. The DNA sequence is as follows: TGCAGTGCTAGAGAGGCCAGGGGGCTATCCACCGGGGAGCTGTTTTTT. Its product reads: CSAREARGLSTGELFF.